This T cell receptor beta chain was identified during a study of technical replicates of blood from a handful of donors. Sequencing was performed with immunoSEQ multiplex PCR; in TCRdb, only in-frame clones are kept and a portion is missing. The table lists about 80,000 clones, 97% of them singletons. V shed 4 bases and J shed 7 bases, with 11 bases lying between them. CDR3 length equals 12 residues. CDR1 SGDLS and CDR2 YYNGEE come from the germline V gene. The specimen was T cells isolated from PBMCs. This chain uses TRBV9 with TRBJ1-2; D is possibly TRBD1 (5 bases). The clonotype was recovered from a human donor in good health. The CDR3 DNA is TGTGCCAGCAGCCCCTGGGGGGGTGGCTACACCTTC. Protein product: CASSPWGGGYTF.